These 16 T cell receptor beta chains originate from one sample sequenced in a study of CD8 T cells in ankylosing spondylitis. Antigens for these TCRs are unknown. Study-level points and caveats: What appeared characteristic of ankylosing spondylitis blood was a TCR beta motif of eight highly homologous variants.

Using its own MiXCR run on the 5' RACE reads, TCRdb lists one record per CDR3 protein. The sample shows fewer than 750,000 distinct CDR3 sequences, roughly 19% of them seen only once. The source material was blood, either unsorted or a sorted T cell fraction (not recorded which). The receptor set was obtained from a male donor with ankylosing spondylitis.

V and J are TRBV29-1 and TRBJ2-1; D is possibly TRBD1 (7 bases). CDR3 length: 12 residues. V gave up 2 bases and J gave up 8 bases, with 10 bases separating them. Germline CDR1 SQVTM, CDR2 ANQGSEA. The CDR3: CSVEQGGDEQFF. CDR3 nucleotides: TGCAGCGTTGAACAGGGGGGAGATGAGCAGTTCTTC.

In this sample, this clonotype turned up many times. The V gene is TRBV10-3, the J gene TRBJ1-5; D ambiguous. Germline V CDR1 and CDR2: ENHRY, SYGVKD. V lost 2 bases and J lost 0, with 5 bases in between. There are 14 residues in the CDR3. CDR3 in DNA: TGTGCCATCAGTGAGGGCGGTAGCAATCAGCCCCAGCATTTT. This translates into CAISEGGSNQPQHF.

This clonotype has only a few counts. This sequence joins TRBV10-3 and TRBJ2-5; 10 bases fit TRBD1. V lost 3 bases and J lost 4; bases outside the gene matches: 5. The CDR3 sequence is 15 residues long. Germline V gene data show CDR1 as ENHRY and CDR2 as SYGVKD. The DNA of the CDR3 is TGTGCCATCAGTGATTCGAGGACAGGGGGAGAGACCCAGTACTTC. It codes for CAISDSRTGGETQYF.

V and J are TRBV5-6 and TRBJ2-3; 8 positions agree with TRBD2. Trimming took 3 bases from V and 4 from J; bases not matched to a gene: 7. Germline loops: CDR1 SGHDT, CDR2 YYEEEE. The CDR3 loop spans 15 amino acids. CDR3 amino acids: CASSSLGGGPDTQYF. CDR3 DNA: TGTGCCAGCAGCTCCCTTGGCGGGGGGCCAGATACGCAGTATTTT.

This clonotype was picked up many times. V gene TRBV7-2 combines with J gene TRBJ2-3, with 7 bases lining up with TRBD2. CDR3 length: 15 residues. Germline CDR1 and CDR2: SGHTA and FQGNSA. V gave up 5 bases and J gave up 8 bases; unmatched junction bases: 13. The CDR3 coding sequence is TGTGCCAGCAGCCAATGGACTAGTGTGTTAGGTACGCAGTATTTT. Translating it yields CASSQWTSVLGTQYF.

This chain connects TRBV6-1 to TRBJ2-6; D is unresolved. CDR1 and CDR2 (germline): MNHNS, SASEGT. The CDR3 covers 17 residues. Trimming cost V 0 bases and J 1 base, with 10 bases left between them. The CDR3, as DNA: TGTGCCAGCAGTGAAGCGGCCCCCAATTCTGGGGCCAACGTCCTGACTTTC. Its protein is CASSEAAPNSGANVLTF.

V usage is TRBV30 and J usage is TRBJ1-3, with D uncertain. CDR1 is GTSNPN and CDR2 is SVGIG in the germline V gene (reference sequence). The CDR3 runs 14 residues. V gave up 4 bases and J gave up 4 bases, with 14 bases separating them. CDR3: CAWISRGPGNTIYF. The CDR3 DNA follows: TGTGCCTGGATTTCTCGTGGGCCCGGAAACACCATATATTTT.

This clonotype has only a few counts. The CDR3 DNA follows: TGTGCCAGCAGCCAAGATAGACAGGGAATTCAGCCCCAGCATTTT. It codes for CASSQDRQGIQPQHF. The rearrangement links TRBV4-2 to TRBJ1-5; TRBD1 agrees at 7 bases. CDR3 length: 15 amino acids. The J segment lost 6 bases and the V segment lost 0 bases, leaving 5 bases of the junction unmatched. In germline, CDR1 is LGHNA, CDR2 YNFKEQ.

The CDR3 protein is CASSLVKIEAFF. CDR3 sequence (DNA): TGTGCCAGCAGTTTAGTGAAGATTGAAGCTTTCTTT. This chain uses TRBV12-3 or TRBV12-4 with TRBJ1-1, with no clear D. The CDR3 sequence is 12 residues long. Trimming took off 1 base at V and 7 bases at J, with 7 bases between the two ends.

The chain uses TRBV20-1 and TRBJ2-4; 9 nucleotides agree with TRBD2. This CDR3 is 17 amino acids long. Germline V gene data show CDR1 as DFQATT and CDR2 as SNEGSKA (reference sequence). The V and J ends lost 0 bases and 2 bases, in that order; junction bases with no gene match: 8. CDR3 DNA sequence: TGCAGTGCTAGAGATCCCTTTCTAGCGGGGCCCAAAAACATTCAGTACTTC. It specifies CSARDPFLAGPKNIQYF.

This clonotype was found many times. The rearrangement links TRBV10-3 to TRBJ2-7; the D is unclear. Per the germline V gene, CDR1 is ENHRY and CDR2 is SYGVKD. The CDR3 contains 12 residues. The ends were cut back, 2 bases at V and 6 bases at J, with 8 bases in the middle. Here the CDR3 reads CAISEVGIEQYF. The CDR3 nucleotides read TGTGCCATCAGTGAGGTAGGGATCGAGCAGTACTTC.

In this sample, this clonotype turned up a few times. The chain joins TRBV12-3 or TRBV12-4 to TRBJ1-5; D gene uncertain. V lost 0 bases to trimming and J lost 7 bases, with 13 bases between them. The CDR3 consists of 15 residues. CDR3 sequence: CASSLAWASRQPQHF. The CDR3 nucleotides are TGTGCCAGCAGTTTAGCCTGGGCCTCGAGGCAGCCCCAGCATTTT.

The chain uses TRBV29-1 and TRBJ1-2; D possibly corresponds to TRBD1 (6 bases). The CDR3 has 15 amino acids. The germline V and J ends were trimmed by 7 bases and 2 bases, with 20 bases remaining between them. CDR1 SQVTM and CDR2 ANQGSEA come from the germline V gene. The CDR3 DNA sequence: TGCAGCGCCGGGGAAGGGACAAGCAAAAACTATGGCTACACCTTC. It is translated as CSAGEGTSKNYGYTF.

Only a few counts were recorded for this clonotype. The chain carries TRBV12-3 or TRBV12-4 and TRBJ2-3; D is possibly TRBD2 (6 bases). Trimming pared 6 bases from V and 0 bases from J, leaving 13 bases between. The CDR3 is made up of 15 amino acids. In DNA form, the CDR3 reads TGTGCCAGCAGCCCACCGGCGGGAAGCACAGATACGCAGTATTTT. Amino acids: CASSPPAGSTDTQYF.

The chain carries TRBV20-1 and TRBJ1-3; D gene ambiguous. Between the trimmed V and J ends, which lost 1 base and 3 bases, there was a span of 10 bases. The CDR3 extends over 14 amino acids. Per germline, CDR1 DFQATT and CDR2 SNEGSKA (reference sequence). CDR3 DNA: TGCAGTGCTAGAGCGTCGGCGGTTGGAAACACCATATATTTT. It encodes CSARASAVGNTIYF.

The table lists this clonotype with a few counts. This sequence joins TRBV2 and TRBJ2-1; no clear D gene. Trimming took off 3 bases at V and 7 bases at J, with 7 bases between the two ends. Germline V CDR1 and CDR2: SNHLY, FYNNEI. CDR3 length equals 12 residues. CDR3: CASSEQINEQFF. The CDR3, as DNA: TGTGCCAGCAGTGAGCAAATTAATGAGCAGTTCTTC.